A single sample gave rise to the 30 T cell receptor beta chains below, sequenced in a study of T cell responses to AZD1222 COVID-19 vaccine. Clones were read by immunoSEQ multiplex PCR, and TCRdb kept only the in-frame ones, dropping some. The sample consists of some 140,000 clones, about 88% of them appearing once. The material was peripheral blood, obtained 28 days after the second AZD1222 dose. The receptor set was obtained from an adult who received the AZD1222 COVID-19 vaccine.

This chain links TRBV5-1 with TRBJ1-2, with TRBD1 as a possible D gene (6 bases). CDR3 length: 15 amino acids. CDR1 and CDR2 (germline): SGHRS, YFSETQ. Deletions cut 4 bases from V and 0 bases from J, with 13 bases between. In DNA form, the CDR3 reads TGCGCCAGCAGCGAAACGGGGGCACCTAACTATGGCTACACCTTC. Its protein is CASSETGAPNYGYTF.

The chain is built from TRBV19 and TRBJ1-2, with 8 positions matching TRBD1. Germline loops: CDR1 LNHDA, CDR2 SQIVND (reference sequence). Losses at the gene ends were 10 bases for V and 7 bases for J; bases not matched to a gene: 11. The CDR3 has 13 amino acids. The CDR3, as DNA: TGTGCCACCCACCACCCAACAGGGGGTGGCTACACCTTC. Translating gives CATHHPTGGGYTF.

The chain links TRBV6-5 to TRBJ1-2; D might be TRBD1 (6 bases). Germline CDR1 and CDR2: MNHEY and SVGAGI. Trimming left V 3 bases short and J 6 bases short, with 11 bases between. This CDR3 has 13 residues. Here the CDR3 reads CASSYDRQDGYTF. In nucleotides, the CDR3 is TGTGCCAGCAGTTATGACCGACAGGATGGCTACACCTTC.

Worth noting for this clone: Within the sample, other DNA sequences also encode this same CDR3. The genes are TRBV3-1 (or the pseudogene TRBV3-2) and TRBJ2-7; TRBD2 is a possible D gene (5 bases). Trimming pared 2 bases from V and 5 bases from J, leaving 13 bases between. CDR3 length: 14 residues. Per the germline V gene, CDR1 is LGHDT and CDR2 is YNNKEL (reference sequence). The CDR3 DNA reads TGTGCCAGCAGCCAATCAGGCACCGGGAACGAGCAGTACTTC. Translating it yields CASSQSGTGNEQYF.

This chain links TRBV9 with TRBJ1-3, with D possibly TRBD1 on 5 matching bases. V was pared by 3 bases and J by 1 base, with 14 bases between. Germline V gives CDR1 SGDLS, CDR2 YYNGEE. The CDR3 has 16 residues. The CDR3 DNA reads TGTGCCAGCAGCGACGGGACCGCTTTTTCTGGAAACACCATATATTTT. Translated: CASSDGTAFSGNTIYF.

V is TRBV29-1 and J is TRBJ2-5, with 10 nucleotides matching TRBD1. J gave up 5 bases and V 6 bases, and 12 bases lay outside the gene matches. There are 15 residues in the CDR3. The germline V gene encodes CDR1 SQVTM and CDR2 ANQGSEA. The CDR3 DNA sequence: TGCAGCGTGCCCCCAACGACAGGGGGCTTTGAGACCCAGTACTTC. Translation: CSVPPTTGGFETQYF.

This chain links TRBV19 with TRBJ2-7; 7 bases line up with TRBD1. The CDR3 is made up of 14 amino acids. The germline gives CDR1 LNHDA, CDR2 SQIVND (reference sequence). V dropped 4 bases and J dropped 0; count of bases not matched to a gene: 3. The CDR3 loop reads CASSRDRYSYEQYF. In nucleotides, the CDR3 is TGTGCCAGTAGTAGGGACAGATACTCCTACGAGCAGTACTTC.

CDR3 in amino acids: CASSLVLNSPLHF. The CDR3 region has the DNA TGTGCCAGCAGCTTAGTTCTCAATTCACCCCTCCACTTT. The chain uses TRBV7-9 and TRBJ1-6; D not resolved. This CDR3 region has 13 residues. Germline CDR1 reads SEHNR; CDR2 reads FQNEAQ (reference sequence). V lost 1 base and J 7 bases, leaving 5 bases between the germline ends.

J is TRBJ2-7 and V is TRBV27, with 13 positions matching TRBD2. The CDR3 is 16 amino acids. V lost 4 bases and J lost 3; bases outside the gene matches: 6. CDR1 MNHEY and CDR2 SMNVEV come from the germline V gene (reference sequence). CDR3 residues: CASSSGLAGYLYEQYF. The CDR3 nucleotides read TGTGCCAGCAGTTCGGGACTAGCGGGATACCTCTACGAGCAGTACTTC.

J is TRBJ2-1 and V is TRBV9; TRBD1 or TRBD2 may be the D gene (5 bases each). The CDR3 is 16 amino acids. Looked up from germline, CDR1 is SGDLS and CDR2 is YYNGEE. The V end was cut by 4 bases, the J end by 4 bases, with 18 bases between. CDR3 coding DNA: TGTGCCAGCAGCCCACATGCCGGGACGGCTTACAATGAGCAGTTCTTC. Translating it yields CASSPHAGTAYNEQFF.

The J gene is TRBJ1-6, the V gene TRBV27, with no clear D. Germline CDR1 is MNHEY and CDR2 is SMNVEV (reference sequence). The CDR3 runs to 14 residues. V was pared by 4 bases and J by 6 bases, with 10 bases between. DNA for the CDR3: TGTGCCAGCAGTTGGGGTGGAGGTAATTCACCCCTCCACTTT. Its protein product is CASSWGGGNSPLHF.

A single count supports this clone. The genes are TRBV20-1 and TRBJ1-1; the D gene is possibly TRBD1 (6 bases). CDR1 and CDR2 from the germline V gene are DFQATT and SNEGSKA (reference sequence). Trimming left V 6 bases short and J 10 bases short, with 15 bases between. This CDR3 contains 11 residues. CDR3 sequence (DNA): TGCAGTGCCCGCCAGGGGAGGGGAGCTTTCTTT. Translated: CSARQGRGAFF.

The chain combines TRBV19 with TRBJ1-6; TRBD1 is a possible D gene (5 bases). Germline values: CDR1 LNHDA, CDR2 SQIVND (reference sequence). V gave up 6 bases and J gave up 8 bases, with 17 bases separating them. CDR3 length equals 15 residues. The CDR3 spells CASSGTRGYDSPLHF. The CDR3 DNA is TGTGCCAGTAGCGGGACTCGAGGGTATGATTCACCCCTCCACTTT.

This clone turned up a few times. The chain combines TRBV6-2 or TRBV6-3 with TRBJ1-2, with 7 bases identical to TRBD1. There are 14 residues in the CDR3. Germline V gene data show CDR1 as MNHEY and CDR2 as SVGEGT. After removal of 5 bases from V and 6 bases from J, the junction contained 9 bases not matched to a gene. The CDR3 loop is CASSHQRGRNGYTF. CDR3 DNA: TGTGCCAGCAGTCATCAAAGGGGGCGAAATGGCTACACCTTC.

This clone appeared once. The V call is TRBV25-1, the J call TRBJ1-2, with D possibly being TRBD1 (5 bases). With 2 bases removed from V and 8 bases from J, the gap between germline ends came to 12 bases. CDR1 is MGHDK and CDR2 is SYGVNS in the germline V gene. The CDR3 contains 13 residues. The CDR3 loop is CASSEVKGQGYTF. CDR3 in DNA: TGTGCCAGCAGTGAAGTGAAGGGGCAAGGCTACACCTTC.

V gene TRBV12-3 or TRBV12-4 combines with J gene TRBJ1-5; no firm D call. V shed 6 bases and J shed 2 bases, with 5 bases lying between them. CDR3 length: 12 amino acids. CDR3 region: CASSRGNQPQHF. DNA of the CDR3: TGTGCCAGCAGCCGGGGCAATCAGCCCCAGCATTTT.

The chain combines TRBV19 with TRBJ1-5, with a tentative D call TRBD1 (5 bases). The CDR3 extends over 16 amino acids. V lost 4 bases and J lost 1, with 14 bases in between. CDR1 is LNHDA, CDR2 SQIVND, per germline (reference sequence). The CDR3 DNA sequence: TGTGCCAGTAGTACTGACAGCCTCTCGAGCAATCAGCCCCAGCATTTT. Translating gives CASSTDSLSSNQPQHF.

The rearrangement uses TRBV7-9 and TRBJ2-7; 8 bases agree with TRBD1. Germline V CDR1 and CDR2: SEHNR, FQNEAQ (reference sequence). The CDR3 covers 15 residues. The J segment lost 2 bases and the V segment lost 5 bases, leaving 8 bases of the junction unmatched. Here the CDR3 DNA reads TGTGCCAGCAGCAACGGACAGGGACGAACCTACGAGCAGTACTTC. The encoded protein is CASSNGQGRTYEQYF. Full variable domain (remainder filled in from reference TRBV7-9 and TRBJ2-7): DTGVSQNPRHKITKRGQNVTFRCDPISEHNRLYWYRQTLGQGPEFLTYFQNEAQLEKSRLLSDRFSAERPKGSFSTLEIQRTEQGDSAMYLCASSNGQGRTYEQYFGPGTRLTVT.

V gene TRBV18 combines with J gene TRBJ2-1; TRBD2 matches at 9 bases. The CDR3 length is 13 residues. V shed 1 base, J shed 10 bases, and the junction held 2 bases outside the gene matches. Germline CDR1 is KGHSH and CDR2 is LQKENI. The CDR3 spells CASSPLAGVEQFF. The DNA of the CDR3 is TGTGCCAGCTCACCACTAGCGGGAGTGGAGCAGTTCTTC.

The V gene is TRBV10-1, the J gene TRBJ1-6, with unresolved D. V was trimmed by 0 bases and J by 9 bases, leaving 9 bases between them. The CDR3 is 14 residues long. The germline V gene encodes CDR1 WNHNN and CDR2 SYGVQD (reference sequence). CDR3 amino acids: CASSESMGISPLHF. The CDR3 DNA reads TGCGCCAGCAGTGAGTCGATGGGGATTTCACCCCTCCACTTT.

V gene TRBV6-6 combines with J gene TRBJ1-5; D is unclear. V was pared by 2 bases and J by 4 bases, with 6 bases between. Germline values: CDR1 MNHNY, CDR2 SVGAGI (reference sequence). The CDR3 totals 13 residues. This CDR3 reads CASSYGWNQPQHF. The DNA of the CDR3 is TGTGCCAGCAGTTACGGGTGGAATCAGCCCCAGCATTTT.

CDR3 region: CASSFDNEQFF. The CDR3 coding sequence is TGTGCCAGCAGTTTTGACAATGAGCAGTTCTTC. The V gene is TRBV12-3 or TRBV12-4, the J gene TRBJ2-1; no definite D call. V was shortened by 3 bases and J by 5 bases, with 2 bases between the two germline ends. The CDR3 contains 11 residues.

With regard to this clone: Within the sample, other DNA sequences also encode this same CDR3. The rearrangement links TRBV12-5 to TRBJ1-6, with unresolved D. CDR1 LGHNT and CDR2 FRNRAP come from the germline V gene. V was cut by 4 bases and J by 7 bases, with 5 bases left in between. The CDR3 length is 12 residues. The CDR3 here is CASGSTNSPLHF. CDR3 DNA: TGTGCTAGTGGTTCCACCAATTCACCCCTCCACTTT.

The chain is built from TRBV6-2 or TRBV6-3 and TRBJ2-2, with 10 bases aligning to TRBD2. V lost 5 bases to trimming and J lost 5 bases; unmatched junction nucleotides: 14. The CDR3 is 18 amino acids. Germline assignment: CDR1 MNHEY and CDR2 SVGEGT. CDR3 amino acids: CASSPPNIAGGVTGELFF. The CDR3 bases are TGTGCCAGCAGTCCACCCAACATAGCGGGGGGAGTAACCGGGGAGCTGTTTTTT.

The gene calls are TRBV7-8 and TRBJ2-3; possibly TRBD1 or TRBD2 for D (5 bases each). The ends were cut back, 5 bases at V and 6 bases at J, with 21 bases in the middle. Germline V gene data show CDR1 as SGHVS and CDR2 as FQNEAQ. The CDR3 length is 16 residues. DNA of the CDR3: TGTGCCAGCAGCCCCGCCCGGGGCCTCGAGTTGGATACGCAGTATTTT. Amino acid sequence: CASSPARGLELDTQYF.

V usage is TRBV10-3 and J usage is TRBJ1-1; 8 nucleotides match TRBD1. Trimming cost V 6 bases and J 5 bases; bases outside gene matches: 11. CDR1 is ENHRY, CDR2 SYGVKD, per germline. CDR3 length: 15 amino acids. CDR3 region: CAIRGQAPGGTEAFF. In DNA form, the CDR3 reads TGTGCCATCAGGGGACAGGCACCTGGAGGGACTGAAGCTTTCTTT.

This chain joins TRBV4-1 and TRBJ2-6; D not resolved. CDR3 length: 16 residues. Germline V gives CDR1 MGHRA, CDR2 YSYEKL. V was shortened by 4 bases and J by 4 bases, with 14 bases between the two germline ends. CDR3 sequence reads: CASSPIFEVGANVLTF. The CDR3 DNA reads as TGCGCCAGCAGCCCTATCTTCGAAGTGGGGGCCAACGTCCTGACTTTC.

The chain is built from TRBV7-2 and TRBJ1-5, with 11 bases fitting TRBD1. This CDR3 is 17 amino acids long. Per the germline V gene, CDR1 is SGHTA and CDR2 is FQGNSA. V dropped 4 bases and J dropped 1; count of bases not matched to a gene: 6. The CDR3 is CASSSDRGQWSNQPQHF. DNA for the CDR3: TGTGCCAGCAGCTCGGACAGGGGGCAGTGGAGCAATCAGCCCCAGCATTTT.

This CDR3 reads CASPVGDRYGYTF. The CDR3 bases are TGTGCCAGTCCCGTGGGGGATAGGTATGGCTACACCTTC. The chain employs TRBV6-5 and TRBJ1-2, with D perhaps matching TRBD1 (5 bases). The CDR3 is made up of 13 amino acids. Germline V CDR1 and CDR2: MNHEY, SVGAGI. Deletions cut 9 bases from V and 5 bases from J, with 16 bases between.

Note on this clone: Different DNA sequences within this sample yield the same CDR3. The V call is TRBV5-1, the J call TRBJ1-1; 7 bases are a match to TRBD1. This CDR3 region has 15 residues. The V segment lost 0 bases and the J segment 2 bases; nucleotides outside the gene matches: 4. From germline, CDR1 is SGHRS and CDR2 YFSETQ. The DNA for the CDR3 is TGCGCCAGCAGCTTGGCAGGGGGAGGAAACACTGAAGCTTTCTTT. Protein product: CASSLAGGGNTEAFF. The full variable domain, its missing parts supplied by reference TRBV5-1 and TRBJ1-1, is KAGVTQTPRYLIKTRGQQVTLSCSPISGHRSVSWYQQTPGQGLQFLFEYFSETQRNKGNFPGRFSGRQFSNSRSEMNVSTLELGDSALYLCASSLAGGGNTEAFFGQGTRLTVV.